Listed below are T cell receptor beta chains from one sample, sequenced in a study of T cells after yellow fever vaccination. Using its own MiXCR run on the 5' RACE reads, TCRdb lists one record per CDR3 protein. Among roughly 310,000 distinct CDR3 sequences listed, about 8.7% were seen once. This specimen consisted of PBMCs, obtained on the day of the first yellow fever vaccination. The receptors originated from a man between 18 and 29 years old who received the YFV17D yellow fever vaccine. Both conserved end residues are part of each CDR3. Each record gives: clone size, V gene, D gene, J gene, CDR3 DNA, CDR3 protein. The D gene is left open where the match is weak. The size of a clone is reported for some rows only, either as once, few or many, or as a class for expanded clones.

clone size: many
V gene: TRBV25-1
D gene: .
J gene: TRBJ2-3
CDR3 DNA: TGTGCCAGCAGTGAATTTTTCGGAACAGATACGCAGTATTTT
CDR3 protein: CASSEFFGTDTQYF

clone size: .
V gene: TRBV5-1
D gene: TRBD1
J gene: TRBJ2-3
CDR3 DNA: TGCGCCAGCAGCCGGGACAGGGGGGGAGATACGCAGTATTTT
CDR3 protein: CASSRDRGGDTQYF

clone size: many
V gene: TRBV24-1
D gene: .
J gene: TRBJ2-5
CDR3 DNA: TGTGCCACCAGTGACGCCAGCGTAGAGACCCAGTACTTC
CDR3 protein: CATSDASVETQYF

clone size: .
V gene: TRBV6-5
D gene: .
J gene: TRBJ1-3
CDR3 DNA: TGTGCCAGCAGTTACCGTACAGGAGGCGTCCACACCATATATTTT
CDR3 protein: CASSYRTGGVHTIYF

clone size: few
V gene: TRBV7-8
D gene: .
J gene: TRBJ1-1
CDR3 DNA: TGTGCCAGCAACAACAGGGTAGGCACTGAAGCTTTCTTT
CDR3 protein: CASNNRVGTEAFF

clone size: .
V gene: TRBV7-6
D gene: TRBD2
J gene: TRBJ2-5
CDR3 DNA: TGTGCCAGCAGCTTAGAGAGCTTGGCGGGGGGGCCGAGTGAGACCCAGTACTTC
CDR3 protein: CASSLESLAGGPSETQYF

clone size: many
V gene: TRBV5-4
D gene: .
J gene: TRBJ2-1
CDR3 DNA: TGTGCCAGCAGCTTGTTTTCGAGGAGGGCCAATGAGCAGTTCTTC
CDR3 protein: CASSLFSRRANEQFF

clone size: .
V gene: TRBV5-1
D gene: .
J gene: TRBJ2-5
CDR3 DNA: TGCGCCAGCAGCATGATAGTACAAGAGACCCAGTACTTC
CDR3 protein: CASSMIVQETQYF

clone size: many
V gene: TRBV7-2
D gene: .
J gene: TRBJ1-2
CDR3 DNA: TGTGCCAGCAGCTACTACCTGACTGCGAACTATGGCTACACCTTC
CDR3 protein: CASSYYLTANYGYTF

clone size: .
V gene: TRBV27
D gene: TRBD2
J gene: TRBJ2-3
CDR3 DNA: TGTGCCAGCAGTTGGGCGGGGGGAAGCACAGATACGCAGTATTTT
CDR3 protein: CASSWAGGSTDTQYF

clone size: few
V gene: TRBV7-8
D gene: .
J gene: TRBJ2-2
CDR3 DNA: TGTGCCAGCAGCTTAGTAGCTGGGTTCCCCGGGGAGCTGTTTTTT
CDR3 protein: CASSLVAGFPGELFF

clone size: .
V gene: TRBV20-1
D gene: TRBD1
J gene: TRBJ2-5
CDR3 DNA: TGCAGTGCTAGTCACAGGGGGTTGGGTTCGGAGACCCAGTACTTC
CDR3 protein: CSASHRGLGSETQYF

clone size: .
V gene: TRBV11-2
D gene: TRBD1
J gene: TRBJ1-1
CDR3 DNA: TGTGCCAGCAGGCGACCCGGGACAGGGTCGACTGAAGCTTTCTTT
CDR3 protein: CASRRPGTGSTEAFF

clone size: few
V gene: TRBV12-3/TRBV12-4
D gene: .
J gene: TRBJ1-1
CDR3 DNA: TGTGCCAGCAGATATGGTGGGGAAGCTTTCTTT
CDR3 protein: CASRYGGEAFF

clone size: .
V gene: TRBV18
D gene: .
J gene: TRBJ1-4
CDR3 DNA: TGTGCCAGCTCACCATTCGAGGACGTAGGTGAAAAACTGTTTTTT
CDR3 protein: CASSPFEDVGEKLFF

clone size: .
V gene: TRBV10-3
D gene: TRBD1
J gene: TRBJ2-1
CDR3 DNA: TGTGCCATCAGTGAGGGGACAGCCAACAATGAGCAGTTCTTC
CDR3 protein: CAISEGTANNEQFF

clone size: .
V gene: TRBV4-1
D gene: .
J gene: TRBJ2-4
CDR3 DNA: TGCGCCAGCAGCCCGAAGGAGTATAACGCGGATCTAGCCAAAAACATTCAGTACTTC
CDR3 protein: CASSPKEYNADLAKNIQYF

clone size: few
V gene: TRBV7-9
D gene: .
J gene: TRBJ1-4
CDR3 DNA: TGTGCCAGCAGCTTAGTAAGGGACACTAATGAAAAACTGTTTTTT
CDR3 protein: CASSLVRDTNEKLFF

clone size: few
V gene: TRBV7-9
D gene: .
J gene: TRBJ2-1
CDR3 DNA: TGTGCCAGCAGCCCGGAGACTGGGCCGTCCTACAATGAGCAGTTCTTC
CDR3 protein: CASSPETGPSYNEQFF

clone size: .
V gene: TRBV6-5
D gene: TRBD2
J gene: TRBJ2-1
CDR3 DNA: TGTGCCAGCAGCATAGCGGGCAATGAGCAGTTCTTC
CDR3 protein: CASSIAGNEQFF

clone size: few
V gene: TRBV5-4
D gene: TRBD1
J gene: TRBJ2-1
CDR3 DNA: TGTGCCAGCGGCTTTGGAGACAGGGGCTACAATGAGCAGTTCTTC
CDR3 protein: CASGFGDRGYNEQFF

clone size: few
V gene: TRBV27
D gene: TRBD1
J gene: TRBJ1-2
CDR3 DNA: TGTGCCAGCAGTTTAGGTGCAGGGACAGGGGGCTACACCTTC
CDR3 protein: CASSLGAGTGGYTF

clone size: .
V gene: TRBV11-3
D gene: .
J gene: TRBJ2-6
CDR3 DNA: TGTGCCAGCAGCTCCGGGCAGGCTGGGGCCAACGTCCTGACTTTC
CDR3 protein: CASSSGQAGANVLTF

clone size: few
V gene: TRBV20-1
D gene: .
J gene: TRBJ2-7
CDR3 DNA: TGCAGTGCTAGAGATCAGGGTTCTCCCCAGTCGTTGCAGTACTTC
CDR3 protein: CSARDQGSPQSLQYF

clone size: .
V gene: TRBV12-3/TRBV12-4
D gene: .
J gene: TRBJ1-4
CDR3 DNA: TGTGCCAGCAGCCCCTCCCGAAATGAAAAACTGTTTTTT
CDR3 protein: CASSPSRNEKLFF

clone size: .
V gene: TRBV29-1
D gene: .
J gene: TRBJ2-5
CDR3 DNA: TGCAGCGTTTTCAATGGGGAGACCCAGTACTTC
CDR3 protein: CSVFNGETQYF

clone size: many
V gene: TRBV7-2
D gene: .
J gene: TRBJ2-2
CDR3 DNA: TGTGCCAGCAGCTTACTGGGTCTTACGAACACCGGGGAGCTGTTTTTT
CDR3 protein: CASSLLGLTNTGELFF

clone size: few
V gene: TRBV4-1
D gene: TRBD1
J gene: TRBJ2-1
CDR3 DNA: TGCGCCAGCAGCCCACAGGGGGCTGTAAATGAGCAGTTCTTC
CDR3 protein: CASSPQGAVNEQFF

clone size: .
V gene: TRBV20-1
D gene: TRBD1
J gene: TRBJ1-1
CDR3 DNA: TGCAGTGCTAGGCGGGACAGCAGCACTGAAGCTTTCTTT
CDR3 protein: CSARRDSSTEAFF

clone size: .
V gene: TRBV6-2/TRBV6-3
D gene: TRBD1
J gene: TRBJ2-5
CDR3 DNA: TGTGCCAGCAGTTACCGACAGGGGGGAGAGACCCAGTACTTC
CDR3 protein: CASSYRQGGETQYF

clone size: .
V gene: TRBV12-5
D gene: .
J gene: TRBJ1-1
CDR3 DNA: TGTGCTAGTGGTTTGGGAAAGGACACTGAAGCTTTCTTT
CDR3 protein: CASGLGKDTEAFF

clone size: few
V gene: TRBV28
D gene: TRBD2
J gene: TRBJ2-4
CDR3 DNA: TGTGCCAGCAAAGGGGGACTAGCGGGGGGTAACATTCAGTACTTC
CDR3 protein: CASKGGLAGGNIQYF

clone size: few
V gene: TRBV5-6
D gene: .
J gene: TRBJ1-2
CDR3 DNA: TGTGCCACATACCGTCATGCAGGAGCTAACTATGGCTACACCTTC
CDR3 protein: CATYRHAGANYGYTF

clone size: few
V gene: TRBV10-2
D gene: .
J gene: TRBJ2-1
CDR3 DNA: TGCGCCAGCAGGGAGGGTAATACCCTTAGTGAGCAGTTCTTC
CDR3 protein: CASREGNTLSEQFF

clone size: .
V gene: TRBV7-6
D gene: TRBD1
J gene: TRBJ2-3
CDR3 DNA: TGTGCCAGCAGCTCCAAATACAGGGGGCGCACAGATACGCAGTATTTT
CDR3 protein: CASSSKYRGRTDTQYF

clone size: many
V gene: TRBV7-2
D gene: TRBD1
J gene: TRBJ2-5
CDR3 DNA: TGTGCCAGCAGCCCCAGGGGGTACCAAGAGACCCAGTACTTC
CDR3 protein: CASSPRGYQETQYF

clone size: few
V gene: TRBV7-2
D gene: TRBD2
J gene: TRBJ2-7
CDR3 DNA: TGTGCCAGCAGCTTAATTGGGGGGGTCTCCTACGAGCAGTACTTC
CDR3 protein: CASSLIGGVSYEQYF

clone size: .
V gene: TRBV6-1
D gene: .
J gene: TRBJ1-2
CDR3 DNA: TGTGCCAGCAGCCCCGGAGAGGCCTTTAACTATGGCTACACCTTC
CDR3 protein: CASSPGEAFNYGYTF

clone size: few
V gene: TRBV7-9
D gene: TRBD1
J gene: TRBJ2-3
CDR3 DNA: TGTGCCAGCAGCCGAAATCAGGTCCGGGACAGGGGAAATACGCAGTATTTT
CDR3 protein: CASSRNQVRDRGNTQYF

clone size: few
V gene: TRBV29-1
D gene: TRBD1
J gene: TRBJ1-2
CDR3 DNA: TGCAGCGCCACTCCCGGGACAGAAAACTATGGCTACACCTTC
CDR3 protein: CSATPGTENYGYTF

clone size: few
V gene: TRBV7-2
D gene: .
J gene: TRBJ1-1
CDR3 DNA: TGTGCCAGCAGCTTAGCTGCGGGTTGGACTGAAGCTTTCTTT
CDR3 protein: CASSLAAGWTEAFF

clone size: .
V gene: TRBV5-4
D gene: TRBD2
J gene: TRBJ2-1
CDR3 DNA: TGTGCCAGCAGCCCGGGAACTAGCGGGGGGGGGTACAATGAGCAGTTCTTC
CDR3 protein: CASSPGTSGGGYNEQFF

clone size: few
V gene: TRBV4-1
D gene: TRBD1
J gene: TRBJ1-1
CDR3 DNA: TGCGCCAGCAGCCAAGCGTTCGGACAGGGGGGAACTGAAGCTTTCTTT
CDR3 protein: CASSQAFGQGGTEAFF

clone size: many
V gene: TRBV7-9
D gene: TRBD2
J gene: TRBJ2-1
CDR3 DNA: TGTGCCAGCAGCTTAGCTCTAGCGGGGTCCTACAATGAGCAGTTCTTC
CDR3 protein: CASSLALAGSYNEQFF

clone size: .
V gene: TRBV6-1
D gene: .
J gene: TRBJ2-3
CDR3 DNA: TGTGCCAGCTCCGCTCCACTCAGGGGCTCGACAGATACGCAGTATTTT
CDR3 protein: CASSAPLRGSTDTQYF

clone size: many
V gene: TRBV7-2
D gene: TRBD1
J gene: TRBJ1-6
CDR3 DNA: TGTGCCAGCAGGGAAAACAGGGGAGGATCACCCCTCCACTTT
CDR3 protein: CASRENRGGSPLHF